This T cell receptor (beta chain) comes out of a study of cytomegalovirus exposure and HLA in healthy donors. Study-wide context: Previous work identified around 120 million unique TCR beta sequences from some 170 million T cells. General study points: In presence/absence analyses, roughly uniform sequencing depth across donors was assumed.

On this clone itself: Its antigen remains unidentified.

13 Jbeta primers and 60 Vbeta primers were used for the PCR. The repertoire was sequenced with immunoSEQ multiplex PCR; TCRdb's copy has only in-frame clones and lacks some. The profile covers over 95,000 clones, with more than 60% appearing a single time and roughly 3% taken by the ten largest. Sequenced input: PBMCs. This clonotype was obtained from a female donor in good health and CMV-seronegative.

CDR3 sequence: CASSLDGGPSGEAFF. The CDR3 DNA reads as TGTGCCAGCAGCTTAGACGGTGGCCCTTCGGGTGAAGCTTTCTTT. J is TRBJ1-1 and V is TRBV7-9; unclear D gene. Germline V gene data show CDR1 as SEHNR and CDR2 as FQNEAQ (reference sequence). The CDR3 loop spans 15 amino acids. The V end lost 1 base, the J end lost 7 bases, and 16 bases lay between the germline ends.